These 8 T cell receptor beta chains originate from one sample sequenced in a study of cytomegalovirus exposure and HLA in healthy donors. PCR was performed using 60 Vbeta and 13 Jbeta primers. The table came from immunoSEQ multiplex PCR; TCRdb's copy has only in-frame clones and leaves some out. The sample lists roughly 140,000 clones, over 75% seen once, with approximately 2.3% in the top ten. Material: PBMCs. The receptor set was obtained from a male donor in good health and CMV-seronegative.

The CDR3 DNA reads TGTGCCAGCAGCCTGAGCGACGGACAGATGAGTTATGGCTACACCTTC. Protein product: CASSLSDGQMSYGYTF. V is TRBV5-6 and J is TRBJ1-2, with D possibly TRBD1 on 6 matching bases. The V end lost 4 bases, the J end lost 5 bases, and 21 bases lay between the germline ends. The CDR3 is made up of 16 amino acids. Germline loops: CDR1 SGHDT, CDR2 YYEEEE.

This chain links TRBV27 with TRBJ1-2; 7 bases are shared with TRBD1. Germline V CDR1 and CDR2: MNHEY, SMNVEV (reference sequence). Trimming at V came to 6 bases and at J to 4 bases, leaving 14 bases not matched to a gene. CDR3 length equals 16 residues. The CDR3 DNA sequence: TGTGCCAGCAGCCCCGCCTCTGGAGGGGGCGCCTATGGCTACACCTTC. Translated, it gives CASSPASGGGAYGYTF.

The genes are TRBV5-6 and TRBJ1-2, with D unclear. The ends were cut back, 1 base at V and 8 bases at J, with 12 bases in the middle. The CDR3 runs 13 residues. Germline V gene lookup returns CDR1 SGHDT and CDR2 YYEEEE. The CDR3 protein is CASSLSELWGYTF. CDR3 nucleotide sequence: TGTGCCAGCAGCTTGTCGGAGCTTTGGGGCTACACCTTC. Combining the CDR3 with reference TRBV5-6 and TRBJ1-2 gives the whole variable domain DAGVTQSPTHLIKTRGQQVTLRCSPKSGHDTVSWYQQALGQGPQFIFQYYEEEERQRGNFPDRFSGHQFPNYSSELNVNALLLGDSALYLCASSLSELWGYTFGSGTRLTVV.

This chain joins TRBV27 and TRBJ2-3, with 15 bases fitting TRBD2. This CDR3 is built from 15 residues. Germline values: CDR1 MNHEY, CDR2 SMNVEV (reference sequence). The V segment lost 8 bases and the J segment 4 bases; nucleotides outside the gene matches: 4. The CDR3 DNA reads as TGTGCCAGCGCGGGACTAGCGGGAGGATCAGATACGCAGTATTTT. This sequence encodes CASAGLAGGSDTQYF.

The rearrangement joins TRBV30 to TRBJ1-1, with 8 bases fitting TRBD1. Germline V gives CDR1 GTSNPN, CDR2 SVGIG (reference sequence). The J segment lost 8 bases and the V segment lost 2 bases, leaving 10 bases of the junction unmatched. This CDR3 has 14 residues. CDR3 in amino acids: CAWSLGTGGHEAFF. CDR3 nucleotide sequence: TGTGCCTGGAGTTTGGGAACAGGGGGTCACGAAGCTTTCTTT.

This chain connects TRBV6-5 to TRBJ1-1; a weak D match, TRBD1 (5 bases). V was cut by 0 bases and J by 6 bases, with 11 bases left in between. This CDR3 contains 14 residues. Germline lookup yields CDR1 MNHEY and CDR2 SVGAGI. Written as DNA, the CDR3 is TGTGCCAGCAGTTACTCCTCAGACAGTTCTGAAGCTTTCTTT. Amino acid sequence: CASSYSSDSSEAFF.

A single count supports this clone. The genes are TRBV6-5 and TRBJ2-7; D may be TRBD1 (6 bases). The germline V gene has CDR1 MNHEY and CDR2 SVGAGI. The CDR3 runs 13 residues. The germline V and J ends were trimmed by 8 bases and 1 base, with 12 bases remaining between them. The CDR3 region is CASSRDKSYEQYF. As DNA, the CDR3 is TGTGCCAGCTCAAGGGACAAGTCCTACGAGCAGTACTTC.

There are a few counts of this clone. As DNA, the CDR3 is TGTGCCAGCAGCGTGCGGGACAGGGGAAGTCTTTCAACGACCGGGGAGCTGTTTTTT. Its protein product is CASSVRDRGSLSTTGELFF. V gene TRBV9 combines with J gene TRBJ2-2; 10 positions match TRBD1. There are 19 residues in the CDR3. Trimming removed 2 bases from V and 5 bases from J; junction bases left unmatched: 15. From germline, CDR1 is SGDLS and CDR2 YYNGEE.